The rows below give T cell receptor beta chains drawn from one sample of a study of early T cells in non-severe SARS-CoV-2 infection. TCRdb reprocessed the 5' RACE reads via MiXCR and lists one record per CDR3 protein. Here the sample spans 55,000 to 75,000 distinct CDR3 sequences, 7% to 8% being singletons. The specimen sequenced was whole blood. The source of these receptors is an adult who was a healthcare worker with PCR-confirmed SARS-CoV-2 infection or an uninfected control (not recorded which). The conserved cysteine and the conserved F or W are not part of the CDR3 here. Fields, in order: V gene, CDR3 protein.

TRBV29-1,SVEDDQGGDEQY
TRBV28,ASYSGGSSYEQY
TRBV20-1,SARDRRVRTEAF
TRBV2,ASRTGLVPYEQY
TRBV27,ASTPWGVAGETETQY
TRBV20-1,SARDSGRAYNEQF
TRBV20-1,SEDSGTRGDTQY
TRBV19,ASSPRGTGELF
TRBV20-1,SARPIAGPSTDTQY
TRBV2,ASKRDKEWDEQF
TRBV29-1,SVVGTDSNQPQH
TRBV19,ASTGDTYYQPQH
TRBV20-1,SAGRRVNEQF
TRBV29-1,SVGKGGVSYNEQF
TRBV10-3,AISEGQGFNYGYT
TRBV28,ASSLPHYRAGANEKLF
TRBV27,ASRKLAGHSPDTQY
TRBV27,ASSGLGYRDRPYEQY
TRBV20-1,SARGVREAGGYT
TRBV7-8,ASSVLASKTGELF
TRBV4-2,ASSQGQGIFEQF
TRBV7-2,ASSPYRDSYEQY
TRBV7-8,ALGGTTMHEQF
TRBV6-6,ASSYSKAPGSGAPTVYNEQF
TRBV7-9,ASSPPSAEAF
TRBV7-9,ASSPYNEQF
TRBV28,ASTLGGVAYEQY
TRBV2,ASSMDRANTGELF
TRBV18,ASSPPGQGDEKLF
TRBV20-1,SARNPSGAMGGSIQY
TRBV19,ASFSPGTGFPGANVLT
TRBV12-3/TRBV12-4,ASSAGTGYNQPQH
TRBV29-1,SLDRDRNNYGYT
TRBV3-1,ASSQDPGASYEQY
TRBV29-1,SVEDRRRSTDTQY
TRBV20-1,SPEGALENEQY
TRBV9,ASSVGPGGTGSEQF
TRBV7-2,ASSLQGGRTDTQY
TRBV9,ASSVELGNEQY
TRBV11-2,ASSSQSGTSS
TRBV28,ASSLGDGTYNEQF
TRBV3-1,ASSQAASQETQY
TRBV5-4,ASSPRLGSYEQY
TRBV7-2,ASSPAGGRTDTQY
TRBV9,ASSVVAGAIYNEQF
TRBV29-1,SVEQVHNEQF
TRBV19,ASTTPSLYNEQF
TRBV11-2,ASSSLPPPALNTEAF
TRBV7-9,ASSLRQGPNEQF
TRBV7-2,ASRSGGPYEQY
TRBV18,ASSPSGAHYEQY
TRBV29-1,SVLPSGKGEQY
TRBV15,ATSRLLAGGGDTQY
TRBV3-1,ASSQSYGHKLKNIQY
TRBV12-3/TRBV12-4,ASSIKIEQY
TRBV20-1,SAPFPGFTGELF
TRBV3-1,ASSQGSPLH
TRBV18,ASSHDFGRNIQY
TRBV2,ATLTWELAGGNEQF